Presented here are 32 T cell receptor beta chains from one specimen sequenced in a study of PD-1 blockade in classical Hodgkin lymphoma. Generated by immunoSEQ multiplex PCR, the TCRdb table keeps only in-frame clones and is missing some. Altogether 25,000 to 35,000 clones are present, about 70% being singletons, with the ten largest covering less than 4%. Brentuximab vedotin exposure varied, and every patient relapsed after autologous stem cell transplantation. Specimen: peripheral blood mononuclear cells (PBMCs), collected before the second cycle of nivolumab. Receptor source: a human donor with classical Hodgkin lymphoma.

The J gene is TRBJ2-7, the V gene TRBV7-2; the match to TRBD2 covers 8 bases. Per the germline V gene, CDR1 is SGHTA and CDR2 is FQGNSA. The V segment lost 5 bases and the J segment 4 bases; nucleotides outside the gene matches: 16. The CDR3 covers 17 residues. CDR3 loop: CASSPAGKAGGKYEQYF. The DNA for the CDR3 is TGTGCCAGCAGCCCCGCGGGTAAGGCGGGGGGAAAGTACGAGCAGTACTTC.

The chain links TRBV6-6 to TRBJ2-2, with D hard to call. The V gene lost 6 bases and the J gene lost 2 bases, with 4 bases spanning the gap. The CDR3 length is 12 residues. The germline gives CDR1 MNHNY, CDR2 SVGAGI (reference sequence). The CDR3 loop is CASRKNTGELFF. The CDR3 region has the DNA TGTGCCAGCAGGAAAAACACCGGGGAGCTGTTTTTT.

The chain employs TRBV30 and TRBJ1-5; D is possibly TRBD1 (5 bases). V shed 1 base and J shed 5 bases, with 9 bases lying between them. This CDR3 contains 13 residues. CDR1 and CDR2 from the germline V gene are GTSNPN and SVGIG (reference sequence). The chain's CDR3 is CAWSAGPHQPQHF. Written as DNA, the CDR3 is TGTGCCTGGAGTGCAGGGCCCCATCAGCCCCAGCATTTT.

This sequence joins TRBV28 and TRBJ1-5; perhaps TRBD1 as D (5 bases). CDR1 and CDR2 (germline): MDHEN, SYDVKM. The CDR3 is 15 amino acids. Trimming pared 7 bases from V and 3 bases from J, leaving 16 bases between. This CDR3 reads CASMLGQGNNQPQHF. In DNA, the CDR3 is TGTGCCAGCATGCTCGGGCAGGGCAACAATCAGCCCCAGCATTTT.

The gene calls are TRBV7-9 and TRBJ2-5, with TRBD2 matching 9 bases. Germline CDR1 is SEHNR and CDR2 is FQNEAQ (reference sequence). After removal of 1 base from V and 0 bases from J, the junction contained 6 bases not matched to a gene. CDR3 length: 17 amino acids. The DNA of the CDR3 is TGTGCCAGCAGCTTAGATCCCCTAGCGGGGAACCAAGAGACCCAGTACTTC. This gives the protein CASSLDPLAGNQETQYF.

The genes are TRBV9 and TRBJ1-3; D uncertain. Germline V CDR1 and CDR2: SGDLS, YYNGEE. The CDR3 loop spans 14 amino acids. V was shortened by 3 bases and J by 0 bases, with 7 bases between the two germline ends. CDR3 in DNA: TGTGCCAGCAGCGCAGAAACCTCTGGAAACACCATATATTTT. As protein: CASSAETSGNTIYF.

CDR3 sequence: CASSGGVGGAADTQYF. The CDR3 bases are TGTGCCAGCAGTGGAGGTGTCGGGGGGGCCGCAGATACGCAGTATTTT. The chain carries TRBV6-1 and TRBJ2-3, with 8 nucleotides matching TRBD2. Trimming took 4 bases from V and 4 from J; bases not matched to a gene: 10. Germline V gene lookup returns CDR1 MNHNS and CDR2 SASEGT. The CDR3 spans 16 residues.

This clone has a single count. The V call is TRBV30, the J call TRBJ2-3; 12 positions match TRBD2. Germline V gene data show CDR1 as GTSNPN and CDR2 as SVGIG (reference sequence). The CDR3 has 16 amino acids. Germline trimming cut 2 bases from V and 4 bases from J; bases unmatched to any gene: 7. CDR3 bases: TGTGCCTGGAGTCCCGGACTAGCGGGAAGTGCAGATACGCAGTATTTT. Amino acids: CAWSPGLAGSADTQYF.

Sample share makes this clone medium-sized. The chain couples TRBV27 to TRBJ1-2; 8 nucleotides agree with TRBD1. Per the germline V gene, CDR1 is MNHEY and CDR2 is SMNVEV (reference sequence). The CDR3 contains 17 residues. J was trimmed by 8 bases and V by 1 base; bases with no gene match: 15. In DNA form, the CDR3 reads TGTGCCAGCAGTTTATATGGGGCGCAGGGGGCTGCGTGGGGCTACACCTTC. This codes for CASSLYGAQGAAWGYTF.

J is TRBJ2-2 and V is TRBV7-3, with unresolved D. The CDR3 covers 13 residues. Per the germline V gene, CDR1 is SGHTA and CDR2 is FQGTGA. The V end lost 2 bases, the J end lost 6 bases, and 7 bases lay between the germline ends. CDR3 in DNA: TGTGCCAGCAGCTTACTCGGCCCCGGGGAGCTGTTTTTT. As protein: CASSLLGPGELFF.

The gene calls are TRBV28 and TRBJ2-7, with a possible D match to TRBD2 (6 bases). V lost 6 bases and J 5 bases, leaving 11 bases between the germline ends. The CDR3 has 12 residues. Germline CDR1 MDHEN, CDR2 SYDVKM. CDR3 loop: CASRSSVNEQYF. CDR3 DNA: TGTGCCAGCAGGTCTAGCGTGAACGAGCAGTACTTC.

This chain joins TRBV28 and TRBJ1-1, with D hard to call. CDR1 and CDR2 (germline): MDHEN, SYDVKM. This CDR3 is 12 amino acids long. Trimming shortened V by 5 bases and J by 11 bases, and 15 bases separated the two germline ends. CDR3 sequence: CASSLPRRVAFF. The CDR3 DNA is TGTGCCAGCAGTCTACCACGAAGGGTGGCTTTCTTT. Full variable domain (remainder filled in from reference TRBV28 and TRBJ1-1): DVKVTQSSRYLVKRTGEKVFLECVQDMDHENMFWYRQDPGLGLRLIYFSYDVKMKEKGDIPEGYSVSREKKERFSLILESASTNQTSMYLCASSLPRRVAFFGQGTRLTVV.

The chain joins TRBV7-3 to TRBJ2-1; D is perhaps TRBD2 (5 bases). The V end lost 2 bases, the J end lost 2 bases, and 7 bases lay between the germline ends. The CDR3 covers 14 residues. Germline V gene sequence: CDR1 SGHTA, CDR2 FQGTGA. In DNA, the CDR3 is TGTGCCAGCAGCTTAGGAGGAACCTACAATGAGCAGTTCTTC. Protein product: CASSLGGTYNEQFF.

The V call is TRBV19, the J call TRBJ1-5; possibly TRBD1 for D (5 bases). The CDR3 is 13 residues long. Per the germline V gene, CDR1 is LNHDA and CDR2 is SQIVND (reference sequence). V was cut by 8 bases and J by 9 bases, with 17 bases left in between. The CDR3 DNA follows: TGTGCCAGTGGGGGTCGCCCATCGGGGCCCCAGCATTTT. It is translated as CASGGRPSGPQHF.

CDR3 loop: CASSPGGTIYF. In nucleotides, the CDR3 is TGTGCCAGCAGCCCCGGCGGGACCATATATTTT. This chain links TRBV7-2 with TRBJ1-3, with D hard to call. The CDR3 runs to 11 residues. Germline lookup yields CDR1 SGHTA and CDR2 FQGNSA. The V gene lost 5 bases and the J gene lost 10 bases, with 9 bases spanning the gap.

V is TRBV6-5 and J is TRBJ1-5, with 8 positions matching TRBD1. The CDR3 spans 13 residues. The junction had 5 bases not matched to a gene; V was cut back by 8 bases and J by 5 bases. Germline CDR1 and CDR2: MNHEY and SVGAGI. The CDR3 sequence is CASGPGGDQPQHF. For the CDR3, the DNA is TGTGCCAGCGGCCCAGGGGGCGATCAGCCCCAGCATTTT.

Only one count was recorded for this clone. This chain links TRBV28 with TRBJ2-3; 11 nucleotides line up with TRBD1. V lost 6 bases, J lost 1 base, and 3 bases stayed unmatched. CDR3 length: 15 residues. CDR1 is MDHEN and CDR2 is SYDVKM in the germline V gene. CDR3 amino acids: CASRGGQGGTDTQYF. CDR3 nucleotide sequence: TGTGCCAGCAGGGGGGGACAGGGGGGCACAGATACGCAGTATTTT.

CDR3 protein: CSVGARNIQYF. The CDR3 coding sequence is TGCAGCGTTGGGGCCCGAAACATTCAGTACTTC. The chain is built from TRBV29-1 and TRBJ2-4; D is uncertain. Trimming removed 4 bases from V and 6 bases from J, with 7 bases in between. This CDR3 spans 11 amino acids. Germline values: CDR1 SQVTM, CDR2 ANQGSEA.

The chain uses TRBV30 and TRBJ1-5; possibly TRBD1 for D (5 bases). The CDR3 is 13 residues long. V lost 4 bases and J 5 bases, leaving 12 bases between the germline ends. In germline, CDR1 is GTSNPN, CDR2 SVGIG (reference sequence). The CDR3 loop reads CAWNDGTHQPQHF. The CDR3 coding sequence is TGTGCCTGGAACGACGGGACTCATCAGCCCCAGCATTTT.

This clone was found once. The J gene is TRBJ2-5, the V gene TRBV18; 11 bases match TRBD2. The germline gives CDR1 KGHSH, CDR2 LQKENI. The V segment lost 6 bases and the J segment 4 bases; nucleotides outside the gene matches: 7. The CDR3 has 15 amino acids. The CDR3 DNA reads TGTGCCAGCTCTTTAGCGGGAGGGTCCGGAGAGACCCAGTACTTC. Translating it yields CASSLAGGSGETQYF.

This clone was counted only a few times. The V gene is TRBV5-1, the J gene TRBJ2-1, with 12 bases fitting TRBD2. Per the germline V gene, CDR1 is SGHRS and CDR2 is YFSETQ. The length of the CDR3 is 17 residues. With 3 bases clipped from V and 0 bases from J, the junction kept 4 bases outside the gene matches. The CDR3 DNA follows: TGCGCCAGCAGCTGGACTAGCGGGGATCGCTCCTACAATGAGCAGTTCTTC. Its translation is CASSWTSGDRSYNEQFF.

This clone was seen only a few times. The genes are TRBV7-2 and TRBJ1-1, with D perhaps matching TRBD1 (5 bases). Germline V CDR1 and CDR2: SGHTA, FQGNSA. The CDR3 extends over 14 amino acids. V was clipped by 7 bases and J by 5 bases, with 17 bases between them. CDR3: CASTGGGKSTEAFF. As DNA, the CDR3 is TGTGCCAGCACTGGGGGGGGAAAGAGTACTGAAGCTTTCTTT.

The V and J genes are TRBV7-9 and TRBJ2-1; D gene unclear. The germline gives CDR1 SEHNR, CDR2 FQNEAQ (reference sequence). The CDR3 sequence is 12 residues long. V was pared by 3 bases and J by 8 bases, with 8 bases between. CDR3 DNA sequence: TGTGCCAGCAGCTTGGACGGGCATGAGCAGTTCTTC. Amino acids: CASSLDGHEQFF. Based on the CDR3 plus reference TRBV7-9 and TRBJ2-1, the full variable domain is DTGVSQNPRHKITKRGQNVTFRCDPISEHNRLYWYRQTLGQGPEFLTYFQNEAQLEKSRLLSDRFSAERPKGSFSTLEIQRTEQGDSAMYLCASSLDGHEQFFGPGTRLTVL.

V is TRBV6-5 and J is TRBJ1-2; 8 bases match TRBD1. In germline, CDR1 is MNHEY, CDR2 SVGAGI. V shed 5 bases and J 2 bases; nucleotides not matched to a gene: 7. The CDR3 is 15 residues long. The CDR3 sequence is CASSATTGGNYGYTF. The CDR3 region has the DNA TGTGCCAGCAGTGCGACAACAGGGGGAAACTATGGCTACACCTTC.

This chain links TRBV19 with TRBJ1-2; 8 nucleotides match TRBD1. The junction had 7 bases not matched to a gene; V was cut back by 5 bases and J by 2 bases. The CDR3 is made up of 15 amino acids. Germline V gene data show CDR1 as LNHDA and CDR2 as SQIVND (reference sequence). This CDR3 reads CASSLQGVGNYGYTF. DNA for the CDR3: TGTGCCAGTAGTCTACAGGGGGTCGGAAACTATGGCTACACCTTC.

In this sample, this clone is medium-sized. The J gene is TRBJ2-2, the V gene TRBV6-6; 9 nucleotides line up with TRBD2. The CDR3 has 15 amino acids. The V segment lost 4 bases and the J segment 6 bases; nucleotides outside the gene matches: 6. The V gene's germline CDR1 is MNHNY and CDR2 SVGAGI (reference sequence). DNA for the CDR3: TGTGCCAGCAGTTTTCTCGCGGGAGGGTCCGGGGAGCTGTTTTTT. Translation: CASSFLAGGSGELFF.

This clone is labeled medium-sized. The J gene is TRBJ2-7, the V gene TRBV5-6; 7 bases map to TRBD2. The CDR3 contains 12 residues. The V and J ends lost 4 bases and 7 bases, in that order; junction bases with no gene match: 5. Germline V gene sequence: CDR1 SGHDT, CDR2 YYEEEE. CDR3 sequence (DNA): TGTGCCAGCAGCGTCGGGGGGAGAGAGCAGTACTTC. It is translated as CASSVGGREQYF.

The chain uses TRBV10-3 and TRBJ1-3; D not resolved. The CDR3 totals 13 residues. Deletions cut 0 bases from V and 5 bases from J, with 5 bases between. Germline CDR1 ENHRY, CDR2 SYGVKD. The CDR3 DNA reads as TGTGCCATCAGTGAGTCAGAGCGAAACACCATATATTTT. It translates to CAISESERNTIYF.

The chain employs TRBV7-9 and TRBJ2-3; possible D gene TRBD1, 5 bases. The CDR3 is 13 amino acids. Trimming left V 5 bases short and J 4 bases short, with 10 bases between. Looked up from germline, CDR1 is SEHNR and CDR2 is FQNEAQ (reference sequence). The CDR3 nucleotides are TGTGCCAGCAGCCTCGACAGACCAGATACGCAGTATTTT. It encodes CASSLDRPDTQYF.

The V gene is TRBV6-6, the J gene TRBJ2-7, with 7 bases matching TRBD1. V lost 2 bases and J lost 5; bases outside the gene matches: 3. The CDR3 is 13 amino acids. Germline CDR1 and CDR2: MNHNY and SVGAGI (reference sequence). DNA of the CDR3: TGTGCCAGCAGTTACCGGGACAGCCACGAGCAGTACTTC. Protein: CASSYRDSHEQYF.

The CDR3 here is CASSPLLAQGARTGELFF. The CDR3 DNA reads TGTGCCAGCAGCCCCTTACTAGCCCAGGGGGCGCGTACCGGGGAGCTGTTTTTT. The chain combines TRBV9 with TRBJ2-2, with TRBD1 matching 8 bases. Germline trimming cut 4 bases from V and 5 bases from J; bases unmatched to any gene: 16. Looked up from germline, CDR1 is SGDLS and CDR2 is YYNGEE. This CDR3 is 18 amino acids long.

V gene TRBV19 combines with J gene TRBJ1-2, with D possibly TRBD1 on 5 matching bases. The V gene lost 5 bases and the J gene lost 10 bases, with 14 bases spanning the gap. CDR3 length equals 12 residues. Germline V gives CDR1 LNHDA, CDR2 SQIVND (reference sequence). CDR3 amino acids: CASSWQGGDYTF. DNA of the CDR3: TGTGCCAGTAGTTGGCAGGGTGGGGACTACACCTTC.